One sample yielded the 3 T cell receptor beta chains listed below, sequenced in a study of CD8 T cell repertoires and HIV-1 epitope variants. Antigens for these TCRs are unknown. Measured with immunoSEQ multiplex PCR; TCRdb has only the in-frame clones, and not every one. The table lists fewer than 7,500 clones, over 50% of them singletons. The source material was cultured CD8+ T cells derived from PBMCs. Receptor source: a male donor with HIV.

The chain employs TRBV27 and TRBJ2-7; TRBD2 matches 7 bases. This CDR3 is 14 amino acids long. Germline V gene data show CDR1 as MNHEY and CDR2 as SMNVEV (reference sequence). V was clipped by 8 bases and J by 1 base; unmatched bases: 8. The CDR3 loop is CASAVLATSYEQYF. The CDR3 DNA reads TGTGCCAGCGCCGTACTAGCGACATCCTACGAGCAGTACTTC.

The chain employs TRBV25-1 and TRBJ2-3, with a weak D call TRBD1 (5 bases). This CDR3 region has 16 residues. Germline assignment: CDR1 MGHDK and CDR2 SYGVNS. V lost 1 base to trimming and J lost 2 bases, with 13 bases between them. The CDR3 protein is CASSEWGRASTDTQYF. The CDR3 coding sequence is TGTGCCAGCAGTGAATGGGGCAGGGCTTCCACAGATACGCAGTATTTT.

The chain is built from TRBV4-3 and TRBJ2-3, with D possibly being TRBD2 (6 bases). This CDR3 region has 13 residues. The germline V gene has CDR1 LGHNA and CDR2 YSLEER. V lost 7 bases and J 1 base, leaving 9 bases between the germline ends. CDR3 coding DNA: TGCGCCAGCAACGGCGGGGGCACAGATACGCAGTATTTT. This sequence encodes CASNGGGTDTQYF.